One sample yielded the 24 T cell receptor beta chains listed below, sequenced in a study of human T cells and chemical hapten exposure. TCRdb analysed the RACE reads with MiXCR anew, one entry per CDR3 protein. Here the sample spans roughly 89,000 distinct CDR3 sequences, approximately 11% being singletons. Time point in this sample: patch test 3, about 24 weeks after DPC sensitization. Treatment given: therapeutic diphenylcyclopropenone sensitization with weekly scalp DPC. Sequenced here: whole blood, sampled in connection with sensitization to the hapten diphenylcyclopropenone (DPC). These receptors all stem from a woman in her twenties or thirties with alopecia areata. Some clones in this sample may be carry-over from other donors' samples.

This clonotype was seen a handful of times. This chain joins TRBV25-1 and TRBJ1-1, with unresolved D. Germline CDR1 is MGHDK and CDR2 is SYGVNS. Trimming removed 1 base from V and 13 bases from J, with 16 bases in between. This CDR3 spans 13 amino acids. Here the CDR3 DNA reads TGTGCCAGCAGTGAATCTGACCACATGAAGGTTTTCTTT. This gives the protein CASSESDHMKVFF.

This clonotype was seen repeatedly, ten times or more. The V call is TRBV2, the J call TRBJ2-5, with D unclear. CDR1 is SNHLY, CDR2 FYNNEI, per germline. This CDR3 spans 13 amino acids. Trimming removed 7 bases at V and 4 bases at J, with 13 bases between. The CDR3 DNA reads TGTGCCAGCACCTCGTATTGGAGAGAGACCCAGTACTTC. This translates into CASTSYWRETQYF.

The sample holds many counts of this clonotype. The rearrangement uses TRBV7-9 and TRBJ2-3; D call uncertain. V was cut by 8 bases and J by 2 bases, with 8 bases left in between. Germline CDR1 is SEHNR and CDR2 is FQNEAQ (reference sequence). The CDR3 contains 12 residues. CDR3 nucleotides: TGTGCCAGCGGACGTTCCACAGATACGCAGTATTTT. Protein sequence: CASGRSTDTQYF.

The V call is TRBV20-1, the J call TRBJ1-1; no clear D. The germline CDR1 and CDR2 sequences are DFQATT and SNEGSKA (reference sequence). CDR3 length equals 11 residues. V lost 3 bases and J 8 bases, leaving 10 bases between the germline ends. The CDR3 loop reads CSASLQREAFF. CDR3 bases: TGCAGTGCTAGTTTACAGAGAGAAGCTTTCTTT.

The chain links TRBV20-1 to TRBJ2-2; D call uncertain. Trimming took 3 bases from V and 7 from J, leaving 12 bases between them. Germline V gene data show CDR1 as DFQATT and CDR2 as SNEGSKA (reference sequence). The CDR3 runs to 13 residues. The CDR3 loop is CSASSGADGELFF. The CDR3 DNA reads as TGCAGTGCTAGCTCTGGTGCGGACGGGGAGCTGTTTTTT.

The sample holds a few counts of this clonotype. The CDR3 nucleotides read TGTGCCAGCAGTGAGACTAGCGGGAGTAGCACAGATACGCAGTATTTT. It codes for CASSETSGSSTDTQYF. This chain links TRBV6-4 with TRBJ2-3; 12 bases fit TRBD2. The trim removed 3 bases at V and 0 bases at J, leaving 1 base unmatched. The CDR3 is 16 amino acids. From germline, CDR1 is MRHNA and CDR2 SNTAGT.

This clonotype was seen at least ten times. The chain has TRBV7-9 and TRBJ2-3, with D perhaps TRBD1 (6 bases). Germline CDR1 and CDR2: SEHNR and FQNEAQ (reference sequence). This CDR3 has 18 residues. V was shortened by 3 bases and J by 3 bases, with 22 bases between the two germline ends. The CDR3: CASSFYSSKGVLTDTQYF. The CDR3 DNA reads as TGTGCCAGCAGCTTTTACAGTTCGAAGGGGGTTCTGACAGATACGCAGTATTTT. Variable domain in full (rest from reference TRBV7-9 and TRBJ2-3): DTGVSQNPRHKITKRGQNVTFRCDPISEHNRLYWYRQTLGQGPEFLTYFQNEAQLEKSRLLSDRFSAERPKGSFSTLEIQRTEQGDSAMYLCASSFYSSKGVLTDTQYFGPGTRLTVL.

A word on this clonotype: At one of its ends the junction is not consistent with the germline gene, which may arise from a read error. The chain joins TRBV6-2 or TRBV6-3 to TRBJ2-2; D is perhaps TRBD2 (6 bases). The CDR3 is 12 amino acids. Germline CDR1 is MNHEY and CDR2 is SVGEGT. The CDR3 nucleotides are TGCGCCCTTAGGGAGGTCGCCGGGGAGCTGTTTTTT. Translation gives CALREVAGELFF.

CDR3 sequence: CASSLVLGWESEAFF. In nucleotides, the CDR3 is TGTGCCAGCAGCTTAGTATTGGGATGGGAGTCTGAAGCTTTCTTT. The chain is built from TRBV7-9 and TRBJ1-1; D is unresolved. The V end lost 1 base, the J end lost 6 bases, and 15 bases lay between the germline ends. In germline, CDR1 is SEHNR, CDR2 FQNEAQ (reference sequence). This CDR3 has 15 residues.

The CDR3 DNA reads as TGCAGCGTTAGGACGGCAGGTAACCAGCCCCAGCATTTT. It specifies CSVRTAGNQPQHF. The chain carries TRBV29-1 and TRBJ1-5; D not resolved. CDR3 length: 13 amino acids. Germline V gene lookup returns CDR1 SQVTM and CDR2 ANQGSEA. Trimming took off 5 bases at V and 7 bases at J, with 15 bases between the two ends. Full variable domain (outside the CDR3, taken from reference TRBV29-1 and TRBJ1-5): SAVISQKPSRDICQRGTSLTIQCQVDSQVTMMFWYRQQPGQSLTLIATANQGSEATYESGFVIDKFPISRPNLTFSTLTVSNMSPEDSSIYLCSVRTAGNQPQHFGDGTRLSIL.

CDR3 loop: CASSHPARQGGTDTQYF. The CDR3 DNA sequence: TGCGCCAGCAGCCACCCAGCCCGACAGGGAGGCACAGATACGCAGTATTTT. This chain connects TRBV4-1 to TRBJ2-3, with 7 nucleotides matching TRBD1. The V and J ends lost 3 bases and 1 base, in that order; junction bases with no gene match: 10. The CDR3 spans 17 residues. Germline V lookup: CDR1 MGHRA, CDR2 YSYEKL.

There are many counts of this clonotype. V and J are TRBV29-1 and TRBJ1-2; D not resolved. The germline gives CDR1 SQVTM, CDR2 ANQGSEA. The CDR3 consists of 13 residues. V lost 4 bases and J 0 bases, leaving 9 bases between the germline ends. CDR3 nucleotide sequence: TGCAGCGTTGTAGATTCGGCTAACTATGGCTACACCTTC. Protein sequence: CSVVDSANYGYTF.

The chain recombines TRBV10-2 with TRBJ2-7, with 7 bases matching TRBD1. Germline assignment: CDR1 WSHSY and CDR2 SAAADI. With 8 bases clipped from V and 0 bases from J, the junction kept 7 bases outside the gene matches. The CDR3 is 14 amino acids. Here the CDR3 reads CASATGDSSYEQYV. The CDR3 DNA reads as TGCGCCAGCGCCACAGGGGATAGCTCCTACGAGCAGTACGTC.

There are a few counts of this clonotype. The chain recombines TRBV7-9 with TRBJ2-7; D is unclear. This CDR3 has 14 residues. The V gene lost 0 bases and the J gene lost 2 bases, with 8 bases spanning the gap. Germline lookup yields CDR1 SEHNR and CDR2 FQNEAQ (reference sequence). In DNA form, the CDR3 reads TGTGCCAGCAGCTTAGCGGCACGAGCCTACGAGCAGTACTTC. The encoded protein is CASSLAARAYEQYF. Looking up the rest from reference TRBV7-9 and TRBJ2-7 gives the full variable domain: DTGVSQNPRHKITKRGQNVTFRCDPISEHNRLYWYRQTLGQGPEFLTYFQNEAQLEKSRLLSDRFSAERPKGSFSTLEIQRTEQGDSAMYLCASSLAARAYEQYFGPGTRLTVT.

In its sample, this clonotype was seen many times. The rearrangement joins TRBV7-9 to TRBJ1-2; 8 bases align to TRBD1. V was pared by 5 bases and J by 4 bases, with 6 bases of the junction left unmatched. The length of the CDR3 is 14 residues. Germline CDR1 is SEHNR and CDR2 is FQNEAQ (reference sequence). Here the CDR3 reads CASSPQGGGYGYTF. The CDR3 DNA follows: TGTGCCAGCAGCCCACAGGGGGGCGGCTATGGCTACACCTTC.

This clonotype was counted at least ten times. The J gene is TRBJ1-3, the V gene TRBV10-3, with a weak D call TRBD1 (5 bases). Trimming removed 6 bases at V and 8 bases at J, with 14 bases between. The length of the CDR3 is 13 residues. Germline CDR1 is ENHRY and CDR2 is SYGVKD. The CDR3 sequence: CAIRAGSGDTIYF. The CDR3, as DNA: TGTGCCATCAGAGCAGGGTCCGGGGACACCATATATTTT.

This clonotype came up many times. The chain recombines TRBV20-1 with TRBJ2-1; 11 bases fit TRBD2. The CDR3 has 14 residues. In germline, CDR1 is DFQATT, CDR2 SNEGSKA (reference sequence). The trim removed 4 bases at V and 10 bases at J, leaving 9 bases unmatched. Here the CDR3 reads CSANSGGEFREQFF. CDR3 coding DNA: TGCAGTGCTAATAGCGGGGGGGAGTTTCGGGAGCAGTTCTTC.

This clonotype was picked up many times. The genes are TRBV2 and TRBJ2-3, with D perhaps TRBD1 (6 bases). The CDR3 is made up of 14 amino acids. The V and J ends lost 8 bases and 6 bases respectively, with 18 bases between them. Per germline, CDR1 SNHLY and CDR2 FYNNEI. CDR3 sequence reads: CASVRGITSDTQYF. The CDR3, as DNA: TGTGCCAGCGTCAGGGGCATAACCTCCGATACGCAGTATTTT.

This clonotype showed up many times. CDR3 residues: CASSSTFSGANVLTF. In nucleotides, the CDR3 is TGTGCCAGCTCCTCGACGTTCTCTGGGGCCAACGTCCTGACTTTC. The chain has TRBV6-2 or TRBV6-3 and TRBJ2-6; unclear D gene. V was pared by 8 bases and J by 0 bases, with 11 bases between. The CDR3 sequence is 15 residues long. Germline-derived CDR1 and CDR2 are MNHEY and SVGEGT.

There are a few counts of this clonotype. The chain is built from TRBV5-1 and TRBJ2-5; D not resolved. The CDR3 runs to 14 residues. The V and J ends lost 0 bases and 3 bases respectively, with 9 bases between them. From germline, CDR1 is SGHRS and CDR2 YFSETQ. CDR3 bases: TGCGCCAGCAGCTTGGTGTGGGTAGAAGAGACCCAGTACTTC. This translates into CASSLVWVEETQYF. Based on the CDR3 plus reference TRBV5-1 and TRBJ2-5, the full variable domain is KAGVTQTPRYLIKTRGQQVTLSCSPISGHRSVSWYQQTPGQGLQFLFEYFSETQRNKGNFPGRFSGRQFSNSRSEMNVSTLELGDSALYLCASSLVWVEETQYFGPGTRLLVL.

This clonotype was seen more than once but under ten times. The CDR3 sequence is CASRPGRQGDTQYF. CDR3 DNA: TGTGCCAGCAGACCGGGACGCCAGGGGGATACGCAGTATTTT. V gene TRBV6-1 combines with J gene TRBJ2-3; TRBD1 is a possible D gene (6 bases). Germline CDR1 and CDR2: MNHNS and SASEGT. The CDR3 length is 14 residues. The germline V and J ends were trimmed by 6 bases and 6 bases, with 16 bases remaining between them.

The sample holds many counts of this clonotype. This sequence joins TRBV7-6 and TRBJ1-1; TRBD1 is a possible D gene (6 bases). Germline V gives CDR1 SGHVS, CDR2 FNYEAQ. The CDR3 consists of 14 residues. Trimming removed 5 bases at V and 4 bases at J, with 14 bases between. CDR3 residues: CASSPDRRGTEAFF. CDR3 sequence (DNA): TGTGCCAGCAGCCCCGACAGGCGGGGCACTGAAGCTTTCTTT.

This clonotype was recorded at least ten times. This chain joins TRBV29-1 and TRBJ2-3, with TRBD2 matching over 10 bases. CDR1 and CDR2 (germline): SQVTM, ANQGSEA. CDR3 length: 15 amino acids. J lost 1 base, V lost 5 bases, and 6 bases had no gene match. Here the CDR3 reads CSVQMTSGRTDTQYF. Here the CDR3 DNA reads TGCAGCGTTCAAATGACTAGCGGGCGCACAGATACGCAGTATTTT.

This clonotype appeared many times. The rearrangement joins TRBV7-9 to TRBJ2-7; TRBD1 might be the D (6 bases). V was clipped by 5 bases and J by 7 bases, with 15 bases between them. Looked up from germline, CDR1 is SEHNR and CDR2 is FQNEAQ (reference sequence). The CDR3 covers 13 residues. The CDR3, as DNA: TGTGCCAGCAGCCCTTCAGGGGCCCGGGAGCAGTACGTC. This encodes CASSPSGAREQYV.